What follows describes a single T cell receptor (beta chain). The antigen remains undetermined. The entry originates in a study of cytomegalovirus exposure and HLA in healthy donors. Whole-study findings and limits: Overall, approximately 150 TCR beta chains were annotated as cytomegalovirus-associated. Previously analyzed data showed that most TCR beta V segments were productive at a frequency of about 87% or about 30%. Among TCR beta chains of equal frequency, HLA-associated ones were more clonally expanded in a later analysis.

While unrecorded immune exposures were likely, the donors were nominally healthy when sampled. The study ran its PCR with 60 Vbeta and 13 Jbeta primers. Here immunoSEQ multiplex PCR was the method, and the copy in TCRdb shows in-frame clones only, minus some. Counted here are under 200,000 clones, 60% to 80% occurring once; the ten biggest clones make up more than 12%. This TCR derives from a man between 45 and 60 years old in good health and CMV-seropositive. The sample consisted of PBMCs.

The CDR3 coding sequence is TGTGCCAGCAGGACCTCGACAGGGTCCTATGGCTACACCTTC. Translating gives CASRTSTGSYGYTF. The V gene is TRBV27, the J gene TRBJ1-2; 7 bases match TRBD1. The ends lost 6 bases at V and 4 bases at J; junction bases unmatched: 8. CDR1 is MNHEY and CDR2 is SMNVEV in the germline V gene (reference sequence). This CDR3 has 14 amino acids.